This T cell receptor beta chain derives from a study of metastatic and nonmetastatic thyroid tumors (dated by TCRdb to about 2020). At the level of the whole study: Repertoires from peripheral blood and from tumor or nodule tissue samples of malignant and benign thyroid patients were compared.

Library method: PCR. The data were produced on an Illumina HiSeq 4000. High-throughput sequencing was used to profile the TCR beta-chain CDR3 region of each patient. On the authors' methods: Drawing on CDR3 differences between clinicopathological groups, the researchers built a classifier meant to tell apart patients with distant-metastatic papillary thyroid cancer. Repertoire diversity was assessed with the Shannon index, and tumor-blood repertoire similarity with the Morisita-Horn index. TCRdb cleaned the public reads at Q25 with fastp, built clones with MiXCR and kept in-frame beta chains. The V and J calls were determined by TCRdb, not by the authors. Recorded for this sample are approximately 35,000 clones; 10% to 11% of them occurred a single time. Of the sample, 16% falls within the top ten clones. No treatment had been received by any patient before thyroid surgery. Using T-cell receptor beta sequencing, the researchers looked back retrospectively at clinical samples from patients, gathered between about 2011 and 2019.

For CDR1 and CDR2, the germline V gene lists KGHDR and SFDVKD. Counted from cysteine to phenylalanine, this CDR3 has 15 amino acids. Only the CDR3 DNA stays, 45 bases, in frame from base 1. Between the V and J ends, shortened by 6 bases and 4 bases respectively, the junction contains 15 bases. What the research found in general, with its limitations: TCR beta diversity was reported as significantly higher in malignant tumors than in benign nodules, in both blood and tumor samples.

This clone showed up many times. This receptor's antigen is unknown. No much larger clone is present one base from it, and per-base qualities are unavailable. The source material was blood. Recombination connected TRBV24-1 to TRBJ2-1; the D gene lacks a confident call. The receptor was isolated from a female donor with papillary thyroid cancer or a benign thyroid nodule (not recorded which). Some clones in this sample may be carry-over from other donors' samples. The CDR3 amino acid sequence is: CATSLGALGYNEQFF. The nucleotides are TGTGCCACCAGTCTTGGAGCCCTAGGATACAATGAGCAGTTCTTC.